This TCR beta chain was captured by sequencing in a study of graft-versus-host responses after intestinal transplantation. Overall study context: Every transplant recipient was induced with anti-thymocyte globulin, then maintained on tacrolimus and steroids for two to three years.

Study results and caveats: Peak circulating GvH clone levels were associated with early post-transplant HvG declines.

Sequencing was performed with immunoSEQ multiplex PCR; in TCRdb, only in-frame clones are kept and a portion is missing. Of about 54,000 clones listed, about 89% were seen once; the top ten hold approximately 5%. As regards this clone: Its antigen is not known.

The germline CDR1 and CDR2 sequences are SGHKS and YYEKEE (reference sequence). The J segment lost 4 bases and the V segment lost 4 bases, leaving 10 bases of the junction unmatched. The CDR3 runs 17 residues. The starting material was PBMCs, obtained about 93 weeks after intestinal transplant. The V and J genes are TRBV5-5 and TRBJ2-2; 10 bases map to TRBD2. The TCR sequence derives from a human patient who received an intestinal transplant, so some T cells may come from the graft donor. The CDR3 loop reads CASSQRAGGPSTGELFF. CDR3 nucleotide sequence: TGTGCCAGCAGCCAACGAGCGGGGGGGCCGAGCACCGGGGAGCTGTTTTTT.